This entry is about one TCR beta chain. No antigen is known for it. No qualities accompany the bases; no much larger clone lies one base away. This specimen belongs to a study of cytomegalovirus exposure and HLA in healthy donors (dated by TCRdb to between 2016 and 2019). Notes on the research overall: An earlier analysis of approximately 640 of the donors reported about 250 Gb of sequence data and 100 million to 130 million unique TCR beta sequences from about 180 million T cells. To predict cytomegalovirus infection status, the study combined high-throughput TCR immunosequencing, statistical association of individual TCRs with disease status, and machine learning. In a later analysis, previously published TCR beta repertoires from 500 to 750 donors were re-analyzed and high-resolution HLA genotyping was added so that TCR occurrence patterns could be studied. A later genetic analysis took genome-wide SNP genotypes for about three fifths of the 666 donors and used that subset as a discovery cohort. Of the roughly 410 genotyped donors, over 80% were placed in the genetic ancestry cluster associated with self-reported Caucasian donors. An early release that covered more than 550 HLA-typed donors contained approximately 300 gigabases of sequencing data and about 93 million unique TCR sequences. In an earlier analysis of roughly 540 of the donors, high-throughput TCR beta sequencing was used to judge whether each TCR beta V gene segment behaved as functional or pseudogenic. In the later analysis, no new phenotypic data were used to find candidate immune exposures; instead, reliance was placed on TCR beta sequences and their occurrence across donors. Roughly 5 DR-DQ haplotypes were handled as single units for association and clustering, since linkage in the cohort was strong. HLA typing included class I and class II loci at four-digit resolution. On average, roughly 240,000 unique TCR beta nucleotide sequences were sequenced per donor among 398 genotyped donors of the cohort, with about 19% of those sequences being non-productive. The study profiled the T cell repertoires of approximately 700 subjects by immunosequencing and related them to cytomegalovirus serostatus. Donor age, sex, ethnicity and CMV serostatus were compiled alongside the repertoire data. Every repertoire in the discovery cohort had been generated on one and the same sequencing platform. The study aimed to test whether cataloging public T cell receptors could reveal signatures of past pathogen exposure. Typing coverage varied by locus: roughly 629-640 donors for A, B, C, DRB1 and DQB1; 500 to 550 for DQA1; 600 to 610 for DPA1; 400 to 480 for DPB1. Besides the first cohort of hundreds of subjects, a separate validation cohort made up of over a hundred different subjects was used. Findings and caveats that apply to the study as a whole: A later genetic analysis reported fewer N-insertions in productive TCRs among donors in an Asian-associated ancestry cluster than the roughly 700-donor mean. Because counts were too low, approximately 15 rarely observed V segments, including chromosome 9 orphons, were excluded from the earlier analysis of a few hundred of the donors. A few of the identified cytomegalovirus-associated TCR beta chains were confirmed in vitro to be specific for cytomegalovirus antigens. V-gene and J-gene trimming of TCR beta chains was associated with a missense DCLRE1C variant in a later genetic analysis, and the association was replicated in an independent cohort. In the study, around 150 TCR beta chains were listed as associated with cytomegalovirus. The classifier was reported to diagnose cytomegalovirus status with high specificity and sensitivity in both the original cohort and the validation cohort. Broadly in line with IMGT annotations, most TCR beta V segments showed up in productive rearrangements about 90% or about 30% of the time in an earlier analysis of several hundred of the donors. It was suggested by the authors that the approach could potentially be generalized to other disease states and immunological phenotypes. A later analysis reported that several top co-occurrence clusters appeared linked to parvovirus B19, influenza, CMV and Epstein-Barr virus. Presence/absence analyses assumed roughly uniform sequencing depth across donors, an assumption that may not hold. Linkage disequilibrium might explain the correlated functional status among segregating V segments, but an unknown experimental factor could not be excluded. Most TCR sequences were observed very rarely across donors, whereas some public TCRs were present in many individuals. A later analysis found that HLA-associated TCR beta chains were more clonally expanded and had lower generation probabilities than equally common non-associated chains. CMV serostatus was the only immune exposure information available for the cohort. Strong co-occurrence of HLA alleles, especially DR and DQ, made assigning TCR associations to individual alleles difficult. In this cohort, only TCR beta chains were sequenced, and detectable features were limited by the absence of alpha or paired-chain data. In a later analysis, most CMV-associated TCR beta chains were found to appear HLA-restricted, with HLA associations seemingly driven largely by CMV exposure. A cluster of highly shared sequence variants was judged likely to represent a technical artifact of the sequencing pipeline. At a false discovery rate of 0.05, a later analysis linked some 17,000 TCR beta sequences to specific HLA alleles. Because HLA typing was missing for some donors at each locus, association tests included only the typed subset. A further reported finding was that TCR beta sequences accurately predicted the HLA-A and HLA-B alleles for most subjects in the first cohort. In a later analysis, TCR association rates were found to vary across HLA loci, with the most associated TCRs seen for DRB1 alleles and the fewest for HLA-C alleles. The 87-base-pair reads could not distinguish some IMGT-functional V segments, including TRBV6-2 and TRBV6-3, so those segments were excluded.

Taken from the germline V gene, the CDR1 and CDR2 loops are SGHRS and YFSETQ. V and J are truncated by 4 bases and 0 bases respectively, leaving an intervening sequence of 17 bases. Spanning cysteine to phenylalanine, the CDR3 consists of 16 amino acids. The DNA shown is the 48-base CDR3, in frame from base 1. The library was produced with the immunoSEQ multiplex PCR assay. For the multiplex PCR, a mixture combining 60 forward primers for TCR Vbeta segments and 13 reverse primers for TCR Jbeta segments was used. The CDR3 region of rearranged TCR beta genes was amplified from genomic DNA with a multiplex PCR assay. The amplified TCR beta libraries were sequenced on the Illumina HiSeq System as 87-base-pair reads. As for how the authors treated the data: A later analysis counted some 74 million unique TCR beta chains across the 550 to 700 repertoires, and 9 million to 14 million of these chains were shared by at least two donors. Raw reads were error-corrected and collapsed into unique sequences by a nearest-neighbor algorithm in which closely related sequences were merged to remove PCR and sequencing errors. To assign V, D and J gene segments, CDR3 sequences were aligned to IMGT reference sequences. Each retained sequence needed at least a six-nucleotide match to both a V gene segment and a J gene segment. A rearrangement was called productive if the CDR3 had no stop codons and remained in frame with V and J, and every other rearrangement was called non-productive. CDR3 was defined according to IMGT convention as the region running from the second conserved V-encoded cysteine to the conserved J-encoded phenylalanine. In an earlier analysis of more than 550 of the donors, sequences lacking an unambiguous match to a single V gene segment were excluded. An earlier analysis of 587 of the donors classified V segments as functional when productive rearrangements were above 56.7% and as segregating when the standard deviation between donors was above 5%. A statistical classification framework was developed to diagnose cytomegalovirus status using the catalog of TCR beta chain sequences. In a later analysis, TCR nucleotide sequences were compared against IMGT/GENE-DB human TR gene sequences so that V and J genes could be assigned. A later analysis assigned CDR3 sequences and most-parsimonious VDJ recombination scenarios with the TCRdist pipeline. In a later analysis, each TCR beta chain was defined by its CDR3 amino acid sequence together with its V-gene family, and reads without a unique V-gene family were excluded. A later analysis removed 550 to 650 highly shared, low-generation-probability nucleotide sequences to deal with suspected cross-contamination and a sequencing artifact. A later analysis calculated a clonal expansion index for each public chain from normalized within-repertoire ranks of inferred template counts. In a later analysis, generation probabilities were computed with a VDJ recombination model fitted to out-of-frame rearrangements, and the resulting probabilities were checked against IGoR. A later analysis scored TCR-TCR, TCR-HLA and TCR-CMV co-occurrence with hypergeometric tests, applying a repertoire-size bias correction to TCR pairs. False discovery rates were estimated in a later analysis by permuting HLA or CMV assignments 20 times. In a later analysis, co-occurring TCRs were grouped with DBSCAN, and TCRdist sequence similarity was added when clustering was performed within HLA-allele-positive subsets. Co-occurrence clustering excluded repertoires with fewer than 30,000 or more than 120,000 public chains, plus five with anomalous nucleotide sharing. Held by TCRdb, this immuneACCESS table contains in-frame sequences only and omits some clones. Under half of the omission traces to an unresolved V gene where checked; the cause of the rest is unknown. D and trimming come from the DNA, and the V and J calls and clone size come from that table. The sample includes 150,000 to 250,000 clones, with almost 85% observed a single time. The ten largest clones represent less than 2.5% of the sample.

In total, just over 650 healthy bone marrow donors made up the cohort. At the time of sampling, every cohort member was nominally healthy, though immune exposures that went unrecorded were likely present. The donor tested CMV seronegative and was one of the 352 seronegative cohort members. A peripheral blood sample was provided by each donor, and peripheral blood mononuclear cells were used for TCR beta sequencing. Genomic DNA extraction from the blood cell samples was performed with the Qiagen DNeasy Blood Extraction Kit. Sequencing was performed on PBMCs. The receptor chain draws on TRBV5-1 and TRBJ2-7; the D gene is perhaps TRBD1, on 5 matching bases. This receptor was taken from a woman aged 50 to 65 in good health and CMV-seronegative. The nucleotide sequence is TGCGCCAGCAGCCATAGCACAGGTCAGAGCTCCTACGAGCAGTACTTC. This codes for CASSHSTGQSSYEQYF.